This T cell receptor (beta chain) appears in the sequencing data of a study of cytomegalovirus exposure and HLA in healthy donors. Across the study: The 130 or so validation repertoires, a later analysis reported, used the same platform as the approximately 730 repertoires from the first cohort.

While the first cohort had several hundred subjects, the donors belonged to the separate validation cohort of more than 95 subjects. Points from the study as a whole: Across donors, most TCRs were seen rarely, yet some public ones were widespread.

Only in-frame clones appear in the TCRdb table, and some are missing; sequencing was by immunoSEQ multiplex PCR. The table records 150,000 to 200,000 clones, 85% to 90% of them present only once. The CDR3 is 16 residues long. V shed 5 bases and J 2 bases; nucleotides not matched to a gene: 3. Per the germline V gene, CDR1 is SGHVS and CDR2 is FQNEAQ. A remark on this clone: Its specificity is unknown.

The rearrangement uses TRBV7-8 and TRBJ2-7; 16 bases are a match to TRBD2. This TCR was recovered from a man between 18 and 29 years old in good health and CMV-seronegative. Sequencing was done on a sample of PBMCs. CDR3 amino acids: CASSQGLAGGTYEQYF. Written as DNA, the CDR3 is TGTGCCAGCAGCCAGGGACTAGCGGGAGGGACCTACGAGCAGTACTTC.